The present entry profiles one T cell receptor beta chain with its context. The data derive from a study of fetal regulatory T cell absence and autoimmunity. The CDR3 loop spans 16 amino acids. Germline CDR1 and CDR2: MGHDK and SYGVNS. With 2 bases clipped from V and 4 bases from J, the junction kept 4 bases outside the gene matches. The assay was run at survey level. The data were produced by immunoSEQ multiplex PCR, yet TCRdb's version contains in-frame clones alone and is incomplete. The data show roughly 95,000 clones, 72% seen once. The chain combines TRBV25-1 with TRBJ2-1, with TRBD2 matching 11 bases. The sample consisted of pancreas tissue. This sequence was found in a male donor with IPEX syndrome. The CDR3 region has the DNA TGTGCCAGCAGTGAACGGGGACTAGCGGAATACAATGAGCAGTTCTTC. This encodes CASSERGLAEYNEQFF.